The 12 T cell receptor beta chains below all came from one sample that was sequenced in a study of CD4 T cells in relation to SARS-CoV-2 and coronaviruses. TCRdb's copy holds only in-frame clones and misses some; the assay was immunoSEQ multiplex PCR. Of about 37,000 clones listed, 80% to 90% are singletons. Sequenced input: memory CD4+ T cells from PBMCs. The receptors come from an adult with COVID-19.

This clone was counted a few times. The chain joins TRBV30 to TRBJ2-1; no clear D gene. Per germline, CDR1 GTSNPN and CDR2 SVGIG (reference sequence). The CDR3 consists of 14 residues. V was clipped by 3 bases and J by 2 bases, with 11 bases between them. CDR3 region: CAWSRGRTYNEQFF. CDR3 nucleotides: TGTGCCTGGAGCAGAGGTCGAACCTACAATGAGCAGTTCTTC.

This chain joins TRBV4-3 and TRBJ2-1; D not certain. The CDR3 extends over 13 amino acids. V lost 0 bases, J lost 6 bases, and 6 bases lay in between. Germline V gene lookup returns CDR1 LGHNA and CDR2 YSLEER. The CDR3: CASSQDLRNEQFF. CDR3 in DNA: TGCGCCAGCAGCCAAGATCTGCGCAATGAGCAGTTCTTC.

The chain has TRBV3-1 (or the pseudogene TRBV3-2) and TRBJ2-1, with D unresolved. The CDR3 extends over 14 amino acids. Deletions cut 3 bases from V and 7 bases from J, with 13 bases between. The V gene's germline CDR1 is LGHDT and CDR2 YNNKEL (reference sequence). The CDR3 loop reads CASSQAVFLNEQFF. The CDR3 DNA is TGTGCCAGCAGCCAGGCGGTTTTTCTAAATGAGCAGTTCTTC.

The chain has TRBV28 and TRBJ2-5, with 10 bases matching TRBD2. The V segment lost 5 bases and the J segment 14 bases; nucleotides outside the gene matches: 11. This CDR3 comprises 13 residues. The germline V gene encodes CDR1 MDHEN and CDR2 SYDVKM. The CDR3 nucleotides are TGTGCCAGCAGTCTAGGAAGTAGCGGGAGGTTCTACTTC. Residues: CASSLGSSGRFYF.

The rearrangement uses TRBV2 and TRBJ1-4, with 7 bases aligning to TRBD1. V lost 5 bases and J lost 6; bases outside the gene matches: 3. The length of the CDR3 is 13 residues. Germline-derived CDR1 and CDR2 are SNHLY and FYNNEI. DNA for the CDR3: TGTGCCAGCAGTTCCACAGGGGATGAAAAACTGTTTTTT. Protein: CASSSTGDEKLFF.

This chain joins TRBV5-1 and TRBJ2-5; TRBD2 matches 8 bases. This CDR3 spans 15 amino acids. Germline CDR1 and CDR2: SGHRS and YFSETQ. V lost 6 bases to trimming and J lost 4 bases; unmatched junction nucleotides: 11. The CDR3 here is CASIESGGVSETQYF. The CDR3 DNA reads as TGCGCCAGCATCGAGAGCGGGGGTGTCTCAGAGACCCAGTACTTC.

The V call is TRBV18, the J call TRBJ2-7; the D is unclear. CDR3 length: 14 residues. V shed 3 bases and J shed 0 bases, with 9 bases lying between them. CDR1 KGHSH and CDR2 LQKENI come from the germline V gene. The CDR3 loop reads CASSPYTVSYEQYF. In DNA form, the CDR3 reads TGTGCCAGCTCACCTTACACAGTCTCCTACGAGCAGTACTTC.

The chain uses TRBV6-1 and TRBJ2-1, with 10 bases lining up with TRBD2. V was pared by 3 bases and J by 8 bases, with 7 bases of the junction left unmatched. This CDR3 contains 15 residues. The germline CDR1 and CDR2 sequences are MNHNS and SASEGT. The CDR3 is CASSEVRLAGDEQFF. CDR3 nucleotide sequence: TGTGCCAGCAGTGAGGTTAGACTAGCGGGCGATGAGCAGTTCTTC.

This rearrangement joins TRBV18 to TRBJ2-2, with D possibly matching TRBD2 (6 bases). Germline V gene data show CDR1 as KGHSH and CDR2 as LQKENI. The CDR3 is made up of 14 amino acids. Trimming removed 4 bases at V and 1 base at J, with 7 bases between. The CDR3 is CASSHGRNTGELFF. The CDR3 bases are TGTGCCAGCTCACACGGGAGGAACACCGGGGAGCTGTTTTTT.

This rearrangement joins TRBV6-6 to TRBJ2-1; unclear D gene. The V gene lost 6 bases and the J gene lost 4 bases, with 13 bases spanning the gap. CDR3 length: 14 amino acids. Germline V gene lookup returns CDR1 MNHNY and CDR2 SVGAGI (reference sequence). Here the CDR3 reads CASRTAEPYNEQFF. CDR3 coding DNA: TGTGCCAGCAGGACGGCAGAACCGTACAATGAGCAGTTCTTC.

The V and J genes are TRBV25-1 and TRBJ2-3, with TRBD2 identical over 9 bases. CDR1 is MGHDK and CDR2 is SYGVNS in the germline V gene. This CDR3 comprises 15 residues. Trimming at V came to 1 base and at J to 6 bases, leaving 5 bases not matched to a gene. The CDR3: CASSESSGRWDTQYF. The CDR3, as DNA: TGTGCCAGCAGTGAATCCAGCGGGAGGTGGGATACGCAGTATTTT.

The CDR3 DNA follows: TGTGCCAGCGGAGTGGGGGCGGAAGGAAAACTGTTTTTT. This gives the protein CASGVGAEGKLFF. This chain links TRBV7-9 with TRBJ1-4; D is perhaps TRBD1 (6 bases). CDR1 is SEHNR and CDR2 is FQNEAQ in the germline V gene (reference sequence). The CDR3 covers 13 residues. V dropped 8 bases and J dropped 10 bases, with 17 bases sitting between them.